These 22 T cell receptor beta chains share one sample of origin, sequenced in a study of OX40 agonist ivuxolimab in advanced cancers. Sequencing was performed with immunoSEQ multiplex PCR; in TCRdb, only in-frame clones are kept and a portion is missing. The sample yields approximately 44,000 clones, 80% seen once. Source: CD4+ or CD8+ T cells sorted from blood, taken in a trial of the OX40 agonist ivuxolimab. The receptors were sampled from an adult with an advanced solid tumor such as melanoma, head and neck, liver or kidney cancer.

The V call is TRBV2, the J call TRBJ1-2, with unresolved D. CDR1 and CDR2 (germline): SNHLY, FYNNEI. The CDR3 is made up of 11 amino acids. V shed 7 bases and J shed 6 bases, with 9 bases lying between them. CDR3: CASTASNGYTF. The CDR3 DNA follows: TGTGCCAGCACGGCATCTAATGGCTACACCTTC.

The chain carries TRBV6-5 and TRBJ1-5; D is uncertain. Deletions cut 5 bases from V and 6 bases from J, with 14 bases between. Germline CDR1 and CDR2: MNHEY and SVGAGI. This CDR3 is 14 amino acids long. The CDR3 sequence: CASSRGLGSQPQHF. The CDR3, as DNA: TGTGCCAGCAGTAGAGGGTTGGGCAGTCAGCCCCAGCATTTT.

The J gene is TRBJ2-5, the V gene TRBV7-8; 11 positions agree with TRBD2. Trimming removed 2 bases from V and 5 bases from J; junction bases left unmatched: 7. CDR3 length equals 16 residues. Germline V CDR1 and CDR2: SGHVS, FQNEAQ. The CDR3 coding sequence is TGTGCCAGCAGCTTACCCACTAGCGGGAGTGGGGAGACCCAGTACTTC. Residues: CASSLPTSGSGETQYF. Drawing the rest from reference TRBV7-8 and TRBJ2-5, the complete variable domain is GAGVSQSPRYKVAKRGQDVALRCDPISGHVSLFWYQQALGQGPEFLTYFQNEAQLDKSGLPSDRFFAERPEGSVSTLKIQRTQQEDSAVYLCASSLPTSGSGETQYFGPGTRLLVL.

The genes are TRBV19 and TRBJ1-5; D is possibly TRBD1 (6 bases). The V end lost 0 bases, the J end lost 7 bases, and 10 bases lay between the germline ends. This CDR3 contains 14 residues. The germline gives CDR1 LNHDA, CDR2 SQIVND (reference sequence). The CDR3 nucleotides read TGTGCCAGTAGTATAGAAGGCAGGGGCCAGCCCCAGCATTTT. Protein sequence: CASSIEGRGQPQHF.

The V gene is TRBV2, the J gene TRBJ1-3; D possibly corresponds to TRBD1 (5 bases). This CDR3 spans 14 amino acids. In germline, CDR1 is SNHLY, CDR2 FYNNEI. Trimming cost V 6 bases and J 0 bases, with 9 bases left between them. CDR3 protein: CASSETVSGNTIYF. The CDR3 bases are TGTGCCAGCAGCGAGACAGTCTCTGGAAACACCATATATTTT. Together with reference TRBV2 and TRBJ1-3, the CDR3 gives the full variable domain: EPEVTQTPSHQVTQMGQEVILRCVPISNHLYFYWYRQILGQKVEFLVSFYNNEISEKSEIFDDQFSVERPDGSNFTLKIRSTKLEDSAMYFCASSETVSGNTIYFGEGSWLTVV.

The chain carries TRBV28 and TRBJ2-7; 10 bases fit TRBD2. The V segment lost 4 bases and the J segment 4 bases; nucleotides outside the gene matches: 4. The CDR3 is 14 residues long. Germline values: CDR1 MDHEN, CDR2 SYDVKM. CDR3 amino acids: CASSSLAGVYEQYF. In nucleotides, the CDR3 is TGTGCCAGCAGTTCCCTAGCGGGAGTGTACGAGCAGTACTTC.

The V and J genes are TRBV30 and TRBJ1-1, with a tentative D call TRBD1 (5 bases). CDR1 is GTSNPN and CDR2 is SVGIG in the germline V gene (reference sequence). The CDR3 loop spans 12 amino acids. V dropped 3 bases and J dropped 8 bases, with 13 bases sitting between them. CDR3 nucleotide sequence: TGTGCCTGGAGCAGGGTAGGCAGGGAAGCTTTCTTT. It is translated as CAWSRVGREAFF.

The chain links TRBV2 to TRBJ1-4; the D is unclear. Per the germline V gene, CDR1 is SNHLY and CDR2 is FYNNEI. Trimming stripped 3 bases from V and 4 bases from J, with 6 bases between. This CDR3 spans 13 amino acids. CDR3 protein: CASSEDFNEKLFF. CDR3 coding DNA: TGTGCCAGCAGTGAGGATTTTAATGAAAAACTGTTTTTT. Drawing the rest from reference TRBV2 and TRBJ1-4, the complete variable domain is EPEVTQTPSHQVTQMGQEVILRCVPISNHLYFYWYRQILGQKVEFLVSFYNNEISEKSEIFDDQFSVERPDGSNFTLKIRSTKLEDSAMYFCASSEDFNEKLFFGSGTQLSVL.

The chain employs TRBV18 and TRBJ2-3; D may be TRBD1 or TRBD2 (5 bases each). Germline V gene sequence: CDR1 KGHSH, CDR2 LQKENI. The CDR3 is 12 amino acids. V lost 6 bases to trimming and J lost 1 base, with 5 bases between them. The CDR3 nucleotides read TGTGCCAGCTCGGGGGGCACAGATACGCAGTATTTT. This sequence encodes CASSGGTDTQYF.

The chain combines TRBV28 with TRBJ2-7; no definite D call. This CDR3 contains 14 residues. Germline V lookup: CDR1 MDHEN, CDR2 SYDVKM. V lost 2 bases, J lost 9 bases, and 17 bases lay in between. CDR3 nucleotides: TGTGCCAGCAGTTTAGTCGCAGTCCCCAGGAGGCAGTACTTC. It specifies CASSLVAVPRRQYF.

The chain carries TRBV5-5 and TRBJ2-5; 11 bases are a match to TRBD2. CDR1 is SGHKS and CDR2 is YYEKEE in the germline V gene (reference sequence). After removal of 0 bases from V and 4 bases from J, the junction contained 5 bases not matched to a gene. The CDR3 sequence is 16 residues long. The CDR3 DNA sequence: TGTGCCAGCAGCTTGGCAGAGGGACTAGCGGCAGAGACCCAGTACTTC. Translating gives CASSLAEGLAAETQYF.

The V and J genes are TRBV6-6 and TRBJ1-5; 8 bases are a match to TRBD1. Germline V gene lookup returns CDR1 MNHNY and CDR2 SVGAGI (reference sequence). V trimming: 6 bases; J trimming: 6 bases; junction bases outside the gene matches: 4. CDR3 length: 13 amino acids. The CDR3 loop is CASSLQGGQPQHF. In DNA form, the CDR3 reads TGTGCCAGCAGCTTACAGGGGGGTCAGCCCCAGCATTTT.

The CDR3 is CSVAPGPRETQYF. For the CDR3, the DNA is TGCAGCGTTGCACCGGGCCCGAGAGAGACCCAGTACTTC. The chain couples TRBV29-1 to TRBJ2-5; no firm D call. CDR1 is SQVTM and CDR2 is ANQGSEA in the germline V gene. Trimming removed 4 bases at V and 4 bases at J, with 13 bases between. The CDR3 loop spans 13 amino acids.

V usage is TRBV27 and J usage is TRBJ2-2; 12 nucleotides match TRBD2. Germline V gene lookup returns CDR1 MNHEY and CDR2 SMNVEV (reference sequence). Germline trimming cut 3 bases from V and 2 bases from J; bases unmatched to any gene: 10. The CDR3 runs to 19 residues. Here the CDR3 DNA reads TGTGCCAGCAGTTTTCGGAGGACTAGCGGGATACGAAACACCGGGGAGCTGTTTTTT. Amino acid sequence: CASSFRRTSGIRNTGELFF.

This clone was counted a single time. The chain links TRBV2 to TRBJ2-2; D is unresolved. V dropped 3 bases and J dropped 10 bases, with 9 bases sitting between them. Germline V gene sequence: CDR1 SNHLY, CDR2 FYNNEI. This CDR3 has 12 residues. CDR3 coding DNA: TGTGCCAGCAGTGAGGAACCCCCGGAGCTGTTTTTT. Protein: CASSEEPPELFF.

CDR3 coding DNA: TGTGCCAGCTCACCGTTACCGGGACAGGGCATTGAAGCTTTCTTT. Protein product: CASSPLPGQGIEAFF. V usage is TRBV18 and J usage is TRBJ1-1; 9 nucleotides match TRBD1. The trim removed 3 bases at V and 7 bases at J, leaving 9 bases unmatched. The CDR3 is 15 residues long. From germline, CDR1 is KGHSH and CDR2 LQKENI.

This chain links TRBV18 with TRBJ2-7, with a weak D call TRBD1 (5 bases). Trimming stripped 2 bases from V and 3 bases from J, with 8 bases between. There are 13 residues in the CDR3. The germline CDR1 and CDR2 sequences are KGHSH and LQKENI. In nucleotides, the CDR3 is TGTGCCAGCTCACCAGGTACAGGCTACGAGCAGTACTTC. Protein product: CASSPGTGYEQYF.

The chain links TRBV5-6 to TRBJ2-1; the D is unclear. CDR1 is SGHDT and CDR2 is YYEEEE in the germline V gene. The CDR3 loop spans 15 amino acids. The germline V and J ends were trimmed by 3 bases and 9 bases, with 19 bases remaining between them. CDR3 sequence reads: CASSSMALSVGEQFF. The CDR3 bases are TGTGCCAGCAGCTCGATGGCCCTCAGCGTCGGTGAGCAGTTCTTC.

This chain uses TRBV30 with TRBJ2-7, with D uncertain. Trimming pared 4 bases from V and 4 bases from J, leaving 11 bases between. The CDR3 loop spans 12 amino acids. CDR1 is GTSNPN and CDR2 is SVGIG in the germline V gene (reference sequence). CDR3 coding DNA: TGTGCCTGGACCCCGGACGGTTACGAGCAGTACTTC. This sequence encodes CAWTPDGYEQYF.

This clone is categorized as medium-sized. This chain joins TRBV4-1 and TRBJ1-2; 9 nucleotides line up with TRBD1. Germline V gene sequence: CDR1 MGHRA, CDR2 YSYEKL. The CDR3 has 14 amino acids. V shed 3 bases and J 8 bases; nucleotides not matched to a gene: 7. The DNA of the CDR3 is TGCGCCAGCAGCCACCCGGACAGGGGTAGCGGCTACACCTTC. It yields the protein CASSHPDRGSGYTF.

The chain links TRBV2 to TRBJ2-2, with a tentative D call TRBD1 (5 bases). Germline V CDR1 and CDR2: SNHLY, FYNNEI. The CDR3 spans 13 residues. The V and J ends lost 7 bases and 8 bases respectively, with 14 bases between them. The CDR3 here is CASKEQGIGELFF. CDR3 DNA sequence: TGTGCCAGCAAGGAGCAGGGAATTGGGGAGCTGTTTTTT.

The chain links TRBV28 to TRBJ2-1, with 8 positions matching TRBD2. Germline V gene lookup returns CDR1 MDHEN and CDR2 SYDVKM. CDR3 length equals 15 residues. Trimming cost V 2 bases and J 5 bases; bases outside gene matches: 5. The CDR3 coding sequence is TGTGCCAGCAGTTTAGCGGGACTAGGAGACAATGAGCAGTTCTTC. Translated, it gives CASSLAGLGDNEQFF.